This is a list of T cell receptor beta chains from one sample in a study of PD-L1 blockade in urothelial cancer. TCRdb's table, derived via immunoSEQ multiplex PCR, lists solely in-frame clones and lacks some. The data show 25,000 to 35,000 clones, about 87% seen once. The sample was PBMCs, taken around atezolizumab (anti-PD-L1) treatment. All receptors come from a man aged 45 to 65 with urothelial cancer. The CDR3 runs from the conserved cysteine through the conserved F or W. A D gene is named only where the DNA matches it firmly. Part of the rows lack a size; the others show once, few, many or a class for expanded clones.

TRBJ2-1	NA	TRBV5-4	NA	CASSPSVSSRSNEQFF	TGTGCCAGCAGCCCCTCGGTTTCTAGCAGGTCCAATGAGCAGTTCTTC
TRBJ1-4	TRBD1	TRBV5-1	NA	CASSFRDRGPPGDEKLFF	TGCGCCAGCAGCTTCCGGGACAGGGGGCCGCCTGGGGATGAAAAACTGTTTTTT
TRBJ2-1	TRBD2	TRBV28	NA	CASRIHRLAGGVREQFF	TGTGCCAGCCGTATCCATCGACTAGCGGGGGGAGTACGTGAGCAGTTCTTC
TRBJ2-7	TRBD2	TRBV4-1	once	CASTRDLAGASYEQYF	TGCGCCAGCACCAGGGATCTAGCGGGTGCCTCCTACGAGCAGTACTTC
TRBJ2-3	TRBD2	TRBV10-3	once	CAIKKTSGENTDTQYF	TGTGCCATCAAAAAGACTAGCGGGGAGAACACAGATACGCAGTATTTT
TRBJ2-7	NA	TRBV5-4	NA	CASSSGARPDYEQYF	TGTGCCAGCAGCTCTGGAGCGAGACCCGATTACGAGCAGTACTTC
TRBJ1-1	TRBD1	TRBV30	NA	CAWSIQGARIPEAFF	TGTGCCTGGAGTATACAGGGGGCGCGAATTCCTGAAGCTTTCTTT
TRBJ1-3	NA	TRBV5-5	NA	CASSTEWPNQAGNTIYF	TGTGCCAGCAGCACCGAGTGGCCCAATCAGGCCGGAAACACCATATATTTT
TRBJ2-3	TRBD2	TRBV6-4	NA	CASSAGTSGSDTQYF	TGTGCCAGCAGTGCCGGGACTAGCGGGTCAGATACGCAGTATTTT
TRBJ1-1	NA	TRBV19	NA	CASSIAGAWYIEAFF	TGTGCCAGTAGTATAGCAGGGGCATGGTATATTGAAGCTTTCTTT
TRBJ1-1	NA	TRBV18	few	CASSPLAGVEWGTEAFF	TGTGCCAGCTCACCACTTGCGGGGGTCGAATGGGGCACTGAAGCTTTCTTT
TRBJ2-7	TRBD2	TRBV7-2	NA	CASSSGLAKNEQYF	TGTGCCAGCAGCTCGGGACTAGCGAAGAACGAGCAGTACTTC
TRBJ2-3	TRBD2	TRBV5-1	NA	CASSPAGRASGGRARDTQYF	TGCGCCAGCAGCCCTGCGGGACGTGCCTCCGGCGGGAGGGCTCGGGATACGCAGTATTTT
TRBJ2-1	NA	TRBV5-6	NA	CASSLGPSSEQFF	TGTGCCAGCAGCTTGGGGCCAAGTTCTGAGCAGTTCTTC
TRBJ2-3	NA	TRBV9	NA	CASSVGRGGDTQYF	TGTGCCAGCAGCGTAGGGAGGGGAGGAGATACGCAGTATTTT
TRBJ2-3	NA	TRBV7-2	once	CASSLVSLPLGTHTDTQYF	TGTGCCAGCAGCTTAGTATCACTACCTTTAGGAACTCACACAGATACGCAGTATTTT
TRBJ2-2	TRBD2	TRBV12-5	NA	CASGRLAGGNTGELFF	TGTGCTAGTGGTCGACTAGCGGGAGGTAACACCGGGGAGCTGTTTTTT
TRBJ2-1	NA	TRBV7-9	NA	CASSLNNEQFF	TGTGCCAGCAGCCTAAACAATGAGCAGTTCTTC
TRBJ2-7	TRBD1	TRBV9	once	CASSVAGQANYEQYF	TGTGCCAGCAGCGTAGCGGGACAGGCAAACTACGAGCAGTACTTC
TRBJ1-1	TRBD1	TRBV7-2	NA	CASSDSRGITEAFF	TGTGCCAGCAGCGATTCCAGGGGGATCACTGAAGCTTTCTTT
TRBJ2-2	TRBD2	TRBV7-7	NA	CASSPTSGSTGELFF	TGTGCCAGCAGCCCCACTAGCGGGAGCACCGGGGAGCTGTTTTTT
TRBJ1-2	TRBD1	TRBV6-5	NA	CASSLTRQGVYGYTF	TGTGCCAGCAGTTTAACCCGACAGGGGGTCTATGGCTACACCTTC
TRBJ2-5	TRBD2	TRBV6-6	NA	CASKRAGGHQETQYF	TGTGCCAGCAAAAGAGCGGGAGGCCACCAAGAGACCCAGTACTTC
TRBJ2-1	NA	TRBV15	once	CATSRDRPSSSYNEQFF	TGTGCCACCAGCAGAGATCGGCCGTCTAGCTCCTACAATGAGCAGTTCTTC
TRBJ2-4	NA	TRBV5-4	NA	CASSLGGPGAKNIQYF	TGTGCCAGCAGCTTGGGGGGCCCAGGAGCCAAAAACATTCAGTACTTC
TRBJ1-1	TRBD1	TRBV5-1	NA	CASSHGQGRTEAFF	TGCGCCAGCAGCCACGGACAGGGAAGGACTGAAGCTTTCTTT
TRBJ1-3	NA	TRBV18	NA	CASSPLGQISGNTIYF	TGTGCCAGCTCACCACTGGGACAAATCTCTGGAAACACCATATATTTT
TRBJ2-1	TRBD2	TRBV5-6	NA	CASRLRGLAETNEQFF	TGTGCCAGCAGGCTTCGGGGTCTAGCGGAAACTAATGAGCAGTTCTTC
TRBJ2-7	TRBD2	TRBV6-1	NA	CASSEGGTYEQYF	TGTGCCAGCAGTGAGGGGGGGACCTACGAGCAGTACTTC
TRBJ2-3	TRBD2	TRBV4-1	NA	CASSRQASGSTSLTDTQYF	TGCGCCAGCAGCCGACAAGCTAGCGGGAGTACGTCCCTCACAGATACGCAGTATTTT
TRBJ2-7	TRBD2	TRBV28	medium-sized	CASANTREGLALYEQYF	TGTGCCAGCGCAAACACGCGGGAGGGACTAGCGCTCTACGAGCAGTACTTC
TRBJ2-6	TRBD1	TRBV19	NA	CASTRGQGFTNVLTF	TGTGCCAGTACCAGAGGACAGGGGTTTACCAACGTCCTGACTTTC
TRBJ2-1	NA	TRBV5-8	NA	CASSYRLDIYNEQFF	TGTGCCAGCAGCTATCGACTGGACATCTACAATGAGCAGTTCTTC
TRBJ2-6	TRBD1	TRBV29-1	few	CSVALLRDRESSGANVLTF	TGCAGCGTTGCCCTGTTGAGGGACAGGGAATCGTCTGGGGCCAACGTCCTGACTTTC
TRBJ2-1	TRBD2	TRBV7-8	NA	CASSPLRGGNEQFF	TGTGCCAGCAGCCCGCTGCGGGGGGGTAATGAGCAGTTCTTC
TRBJ2-5	NA	TRBV12-5	NA	CASAREGVETQYF	TGTGCTAGTGCCCGGGAAGGTGTGGAGACCCAGTACTTC
TRBJ1-5	TRBD1	TRBV27	NA	CASSLSFSGQGRGNQPQHF	TGTGCCAGCAGTTTATCCTTCTCAGGACAGGGTAGGGGCAATCAGCCCCAGCATTTT
TRBJ2-1	TRBD2	TRBV11-3	NA	CASSSGGSVSYNEQFF	TGTGCCAGCAGCTCGGGGGGAAGTGTCTCCTACAATGAGCAGTTCTTC
TRBJ1-5	TRBD1	TRBV10-2	NA	CACGQGAFQPQHF	TGCGCCTGCGGACAGGGGGCCTTTCAGCCCCAGCATTTT
TRBJ2-7	TRBD1	TRBV19	few	CASSGIGQAEQYF	TGTGCCAGTAGTGGCATTGGACAGGCCGAGCAGTACTTC
TRBJ1-1	NA	TRBV27	NA	CASSTVSGPGLEAFF	TGTGCCAGCTCCACCGTGTCAGGGCCCGGTTTGGAAGCTTTCTTT
TRBJ1-5	NA	TRBV7-9	NA	CASSPLGPNQPQHF	TGTGCCAGCAGCCCACTTGGGCCAAATCAGCCCCAGCATTTT
TRBJ2-1	TRBD1	TRBV6-1	NA	CASSGTESSYNEQFF	TGTGCCAGCAGCGGGACAGAGAGCTCCTACAATGAGCAGTTCTTC
TRBJ1-2	TRBD1	TRBV2	NA	CASSESRDSVSGYTF	TGTGCCAGCAGTGAGAGTAGGGACAGCGTCTCAGGCTACACCTTC
TRBJ1-1	TRBD1	TRBV6-1	NA	CASSRNRGAEAFF	TGTGCCAGCAGCCGGAACAGGGGGGCAGAAGCTTTCTTT
TRBJ2-3	TRBD2	TRBV5-6	NA	CASSRGRRSTDTQYF	TGTGCCAGCAGCCGCGGGAGGAGGAGCACAGATACGCAGTATTTT
TRBJ1-2	TRBD1	TRBV5-6	once	CASSLGQGAYTGYTF	TGTGCCAGCAGCTTGGGACAGGGGGCGTATACTGGCTACACCTTC
TRBJ2-5	TRBD2	TRBV11-2	NA	CASSLSRGALGETQYF	TGTGCCAGCAGCTTATCGCGGGGGGCCCTTGGGGAGACCCAGTACTTC
TRBJ2-1	TRBD2	TRBV14	NA	CASSQDLASGRVIPYNEQFF	TGTGCCAGCAGCCAAGATTTAGCTAGCGGGAGGGTAATCCCCTACAATGAGCAGTTCTTC
TRBJ1-2	NA	TRBV7-9	NA	CASSEEGQGRYGYTF	TGTGCCAGCAGCGAGGAAGGGCAGGGCCGCTATGGCTACACCTTC
TRBJ2-7	NA	TRBV5-4	NA	CASSADSGTRYEQYF	TGTGCCAGCAGCGCGGATTCCGGGACAAGATACGAGCAGTACTTC
TRBJ2-3	TRBD2	TRBV29-1	NA	CSVETSGSKVGQYF	TGCAGCGTTGAAACTAGCGGGAGTAAAGTAGGGCAGTATTTT
TRBJ2-1	TRBD1	TRBV11-3	NA	CASSYDVTGAYNEQFF	TGTGCCAGCAGTTATGATGTGACAGGGGCCTACAATGAGCAGTTCTTC
TRBJ1-5	NA	TRBV19	NA	CASSIDIRGISNQPQHF	TGTGCCAGTAGTATAGATATCCGGGGAATAAGCAATCAGCCCCAGCATTTT
TRBJ2-3	TRBD2	TRBV2	NA	CASSTAGVLRDTQYF	TGTGCCAGCAGTACAGCGGGAGTACTGCGAGATACGCAGTATTTT
TRBJ1-6	NA	TRBV30	once	CAWSPRTVVNSPLHF	TGTGCCTGGAGTCCCCGGACAGTCGTAAATTCACCCCTCCACTTT
TRBJ2-7	TRBD1	TRBV7-9	NA	CASSLTGNYEQYF	TGTGCCAGCAGCCTGACAGGGAATTACGAGCAGTACTTC
TRBJ2-1	NA	TRBV5-1	NA	CASSLVSSSYNEQFF	TGCGCCAGCAGCTTGGTCTCCAGCTCCTACAATGAGCAGTTCTTC
TRBJ2-7	NA	TRBV9	NA	CASSVEGGVTYEQYF	TGTGCCAGCAGCGTAGAGGGCGGGGTTACCTACGAGCAGTACTTC
TRBJ2-7	TRBD2	TRBV10-3	NA	CAISVGRGGLEQYF	TGTGCCATCAGTGTGGGGCGGGGGGGCCTCGAGCAGTACTTC